The 22 T cell receptor beta chains below come from one sample, sequenced in a study of blood T cell repertoires in COVID-19. TCRdb's table, derived via immunoSEQ multiplex PCR, lists solely in-frame clones and lacks some. The sample carries 200,000 to 250,000 clones, approximately 77% recorded once. Sequencing was done on a sample of peripheral blood. These receptors were obtained from a woman of 80 years or more with acute or convalescent COVID-19.

CDR3 coding DNA: TGTGCCAGCAGCTCGCAGCGGGGCGGAGAAGATACGCAGTATTTT. Amino acid sequence: CASSSQRGGEDTQYF. The chain has TRBV5-4 and TRBJ2-3; 7 nucleotides align to TRBD2. The germline V gene has CDR1 SGHNT and CDR2 YYREEE (reference sequence). Unmatched junction bases numbered 9, after V lost 3 bases and J lost 5 bases. This CDR3 is 15 amino acids long.

The genes are TRBV19 and TRBJ1-5; possible D gene TRBD1, 5 bases. The CDR3 covers 17 residues. Deletions cut 6 bases from V and 0 bases from J, with 18 bases between. Per germline, CDR1 LNHDA and CDR2 SQIVND (reference sequence). In DNA, the CDR3 is TGTGCCAGTAGCAGACAAGACAGCACCTATAGCAATCAGCCCCAGCATTTT. Translating it yields CASSRQDSTYSNQPQHF.

The rearrangement joins TRBV11-3 to TRBJ1-6, with 10 bases fitting TRBD1. This CDR3 is built from 18 residues. The ends lost 1 base at V and 9 bases at J; junction bases unmatched: 12. CDR1 is SGHNT, CDR2 YENEEA, per germline. CDR3 sequence: CASSLVGDRGYSGSPLHF. CDR3 DNA sequence: TGTGCCAGCAGCTTAGTCGGGGACAGGGGATATTCGGGTTCACCCCTCCACTTT.

J is TRBJ1-4 and V is TRBV5-1; 8 bases align to TRBD1. CDR1 and CDR2 (germline): SGHRS, YFSETQ. There are 18 residues in the CDR3. Trimming took 1 base from V and 1 from J; bases not matched to a gene: 9. CDR3 DNA sequence: TGCGCCAGCAGCTTGAGGTCAGGGGGCGTCGGAACTAATGAAAAACTGTTTTTT. Its protein is CASSLRSGGVGTNEKLFF.

The chain links TRBV18 to TRBJ1-5, with 10 positions matching TRBD1. The germline V gene encodes CDR1 KGHSH and CDR2 LQKENI. The CDR3 runs to 16 residues. The V segment lost 0 bases and the J segment 5 bases; nucleotides outside the gene matches: 4. As DNA, the CDR3 is TGTGCCAGCTCACCACCGGGGACAGGGGCCTATCAGCCCCAGCATTTT. Protein: CASSPPGTGAYQPQHF.

This clone appeared a single time. J is TRBJ2-4 and V is TRBV19; D unresolved. V dropped 5 bases and J dropped 7 bases, with 6 bases sitting between them. This CDR3 has 11 amino acids. The germline CDR1 and CDR2 sequences are LNHDA and SQIVND (reference sequence). DNA of the CDR3: TGTGCCAGTAGTGAGAGGAACATTCAGTACTTC. Translated: CASSERNIQYF.

The chain carries TRBV12-3 or TRBV12-4 and TRBJ1-4, with 7 nucleotides matching TRBD1. CDR3 length equals 11 residues. Trimming at V came to 6 bases and at J to 8 bases, leaving 0 bases not matched to a gene. The CDR3 here is CASRQGEKLFF. The CDR3 DNA reads as TGTGCCAGCAGACAGGGGGAAAAACTGTTTTTT.

The table lists this clone with a count of one. The chain has TRBV9 and TRBJ1-2; D gene uncertain. There are 14 residues in the CDR3. The germline V gene encodes CDR1 SGDLS and CDR2 YYNGEE. V gave up 2 bases and J gave up 1 base, with 9 bases separating them. CDR3 amino acids: CASSVANNNYGYTF. CDR3 in DNA: TGTGCCAGCAGCGTGGCCAATAATAACTATGGCTACACCTTC.

The rearrangement links TRBV6-6 to TRBJ2-7; D possibly corresponds to TRBD1 (6 bases). Germline CDR1 MNHNY, CDR2 SVGAGI (reference sequence). This CDR3 contains 14 residues. V lost 0 bases and J 3 bases, leaving 9 bases between the germline ends. CDR3 DNA sequence: TGTGCCAGCAGTTACTCTCAGGGGATCTACGAGCAGTACTTC. Protein: CASSYSQGIYEQYF.

This chain joins TRBV30 and TRBJ1-5; 9 nucleotides align to TRBD1. The CDR3 contains 13 residues. J was trimmed by 6 bases and V by 5 bases; bases with no gene match: 5. Per the germline V gene, CDR1 is GTSNPN and CDR2 is SVGIG (reference sequence). The CDR3 is CAWSTGGGQPQHF. DNA for the CDR3: TGTGCCTGGTCTACAGGGGGCGGTCAGCCCCAGCATTTT.

The chain is built from TRBV6-2 or TRBV6-3 and TRBJ2-2; 10 bases match TRBD2. Losses at the gene ends were 4 bases for V and 3 bases for J; bases not matched to a gene: 2. The CDR3 is 15 amino acids. CDR1 and CDR2 (germline): MNHEY, SVGEGT. This CDR3 is CASSLLAGDTGELFF. The CDR3 DNA reads as TGTGCCAGCAGTTTGCTAGCGGGGGACACCGGGGAGCTGTTTTTT.

The V and J genes are TRBV19 and TRBJ1-5; 8 bases are a match to TRBD1. The trim removed 7 bases at V and 4 bases at J, leaving 9 bases unmatched. The CDR3 contains 15 residues. Per the germline V gene, CDR1 is LNHDA and CDR2 is SQIVND (reference sequence). The chain's CDR3 is CASTLTGERNQPQHF. The CDR3 bases are TGTGCCAGTACCCTGACAGGGGAACGGAATCAGCCCCAGCATTTT.

The CDR3 bases are TGTGCCAGCAGGCTGACACCCTATAGCAATCAGCCCCAGCATTTT. Protein sequence: CASRLTPYSNQPQHF. The chain links TRBV6-5 to TRBJ1-5, with D uncertain. The V gene lost 6 bases and the J gene lost 0 bases, with 12 bases spanning the gap. The CDR3 is 15 residues long. Per germline, CDR1 MNHEY and CDR2 SVGAGI.

The chain is built from TRBV5-1 and TRBJ2-3; D is perhaps TRBD2 (6 bases). Trimming cost V 7 bases and J 1 base, with 16 bases left between them. Germline V CDR1 and CDR2: SGHRS, YFSETQ. This CDR3 comprises 15 residues. CDR3 sequence reads: CASAPDRGGTDTQYF. For the CDR3, the DNA is TGCGCCAGCGCCCCGGACCGCGGGGGCACAGATACGCAGTATTTT.

This clone was detected only a few times. The chain couples TRBV7-2 to TRBJ2-3; D might be TRBD1 (5 bases). Germline CDR1 and CDR2: SGHTA and FQGNSA. The CDR3 has 13 residues. V was pared by 1 base and J by 5 bases, with 7 bases between. CDR3 sequence (DNA): TGTGCCAGCAGCTTAGAAGACAGAGATACGCAGTATTTT. Protein: CASSLEDRDTQYF.

The chain employs TRBV20-1 and TRBJ2-1; D is perhaps TRBD1 (6 bases). The V gene's germline CDR1 is DFQATT and CDR2 SNEGSKA (reference sequence). Between the trimmed V and J ends, which lost 3 bases and 7 bases, there was a span of 16 bases. The CDR3 sequence is 14 residues long. Written as DNA, the CDR3 is TGCAGTGCTAGTGATTCCGGGACATCAAATGAGCAGTTCTTC. Its protein is CSASDSGTSNEQFF.

V gene TRBV19 combines with J gene TRBJ2-7, with TRBD1 as a possible D gene (7 bases). Trimming removed 1 base at V and 5 bases at J, with 15 bases between. Per the germline V gene, CDR1 is LNHDA and CDR2 is SQIVND (reference sequence). CDR3 size: 15 residues. DNA of the CDR3: TGTGCCAGTAGTATAGGGAGGGGGCGCGTAGACGAGCAGTACTTC. Translation gives CASSIGRGRVDEQYF.

V usage is TRBV27 and J usage is TRBJ2-5, with 13 bases aligning to TRBD2. The CDR3 is made up of 16 amino acids. Unmatched junction bases numbered 8, after V lost 5 bases and J lost 5 bases. The germline V gene encodes CDR1 MNHEY and CDR2 SMNVEV (reference sequence). CDR3 sequence reads: CASSPRLAGGGETQYF. The CDR3 DNA reads as TGTGCCAGCAGTCCCCGACTAGCGGGGGGCGGTGAGACCCAGTACTTC.

The rearrangement links TRBV10-3 to TRBJ1-2; D is possibly TRBD1 (5 bases). The ends were cut back, 4 bases at V and 9 bases at J, with 15 bases in the middle. Germline CDR1 is ENHRY and CDR2 is SYGVKD. The CDR3 loop spans 13 amino acids. The CDR3 sequence is CAISGPSQGSYTF. For the CDR3, the DNA is TGTGCCATCAGTGGCCCGTCGCAGGGCAGCTACACCTTC.

V gene TRBV5-1 combines with J gene TRBJ1-6, with D possibly TRBD1 on 6 matching bases. The germline V and J ends were trimmed by 3 bases and 9 bases, with 10 bases remaining between them. Germline assignment: CDR1 SGHRS and CDR2 YFSETQ. This CDR3 is built from 13 residues. The CDR3 reads CASSSQGFSPLHF. The CDR3 DNA follows: TGCGCCAGCAGCTCCCAGGGGTTTTCACCCCTCCACTTT.

The V call is TRBV5-1, the J call TRBJ2-7; perhaps TRBD1 as D (6 bases). The CDR3 extends over 15 amino acids. Germline CDR1 reads SGHRS; CDR2 reads YFSETQ. V was clipped by 0 bases and J by 6 bases, with 16 bases between them. The CDR3 DNA is TGCGCCAGCAGCTTGGAAGGGGGATTCATTGGCGAGCAGTACTTC. The encoded protein is CASSLEGGFIGEQYF.

The chain joins TRBV9 to TRBJ1-3, with a possible D match to TRBD1 (6 bases). Trimming removed 2 bases at V and 5 bases at J, with 11 bases between. Looked up from germline, CDR1 is SGDLS and CDR2 is YYNGEE. The CDR3 runs 14 residues. CDR3 residues: CASSVGGQRNTIYF. The CDR3 DNA reads TGTGCCAGCAGCGTTGGTGGACAGCGAAACACCATATATTTT.